A single sample is the source of the 5 T cell receptor beta chains below, sequenced in a study of T cell responses to AZD1222 COVID-19 vaccine. Using immunoSEQ multiplex PCR, the repertoire was profiled, and TCRdb retains in-frame clones only, with some absent. Altogether 68,000 or so clones are present, approximately 91% being singletons, with the ten largest covering 7.5% to 9.5%. The sample here was peripheral blood, taken on day 0 of AZD1222 vaccination. These receptors came from an adult in good health.

The chain has TRBV25-1 and TRBJ2-1, with TRBD2 matching over 14 bases. Germline V gives CDR1 MGHDK, CDR2 SYGVNS. This CDR3 contains 15 residues. Trimming removed 8 bases from V and 8 bases from J; junction bases left unmatched: 8. In nucleotides, the CDR3 is TGTGCCAGCCCACCGGGACTAGCGGGAGTCTATGAGCAGTTCTTC. It encodes CASPPGLAGVYEQFF.

V usage is TRBV6-1 and J usage is TRBJ1-5; possibly TRBD1 for D (5 bases). The CDR3 is 15 amino acids. CDR1 and CDR2 from the germline V gene are MNHNS and SASEGT. Trimming removed 0 bases from V and 7 bases from J, with 13 bases in between. CDR3 coding DNA: TGTGCCAGCAGTGAAGCGCCAAGGGGAGGCCAGCCCCAGCATTTT. Residues: CASSEAPRGGQPQHF.

The chain couples TRBV24-1 to TRBJ1-5, with a weak D call TRBD1 (5 bases). The germline V gene encodes CDR1 KGHDR and CDR2 SFDVKD. The CDR3 contains 15 residues. The germline V and J ends were trimmed by 4 bases and 1 base, with 10 bases remaining between them. CDR3 in DNA: TGTGCCACCAGTGAACGAGGGGTGAGCAATCAGCCCCAGCATTTT. Protein sequence: CATSERGVSNQPQHF.

The rearrangement uses TRBV7-2 and TRBJ2-3, with TRBD2 matching 11 bases. CDR3 size: 18 residues. Trimming at V came to 4 bases and at J to 0 bases, leaving 9 bases not matched to a gene. Germline V gene sequence: CDR1 SGHTA, CDR2 FQGNSA. CDR3 nucleotides: TGTGCCAGCAGCTCACAAAGAGGGACTAGCGGAAGCACAGATACGCAGTATTTT. This codes for CASSSQRGTSGSTDTQYF.

The V gene is TRBV7-2, the J gene TRBJ2-3; 8 nucleotides agree with TRBD2. V lost 1 base, J lost 6 bases, and 6 bases stayed unmatched. Germline CDR1 and CDR2: SGHTA and FQGNSA. CDR3 size: 15 residues. This chain's CDR3 is CASSLGTSLPDTQYF. CDR3 bases: TGTGCCAGCAGCTTAGGGACTAGCCTACCGGATACGCAGTATTTT.